This T cell receptor (beta chain) derives from a study of lymphopenia after photon versus proton radiotherapy. General study points: Only patients who died were analyzed for survival; proton advantage is unproven. After the lymphocyte nadir, photon-treated repertoires showed oligoclonal expansion, especially of CD8+ Temra cells. Under photons, naive T cells and diversity fell while effector/memory populations rose.

Data came from immunoSEQ multiplex PCR; TCRdb stores just in-frame clones and leaves some out. The sample records more than 20,000 clones, 84% being singletons. A word on this clone: As yet, its antigen is unknown.

The TCR comes from a man aged 35-49 years with gastric cancer. This sample comprised peripheral blood, obtained from a patient treated with photon-based radiotherapy.

The CDR3 region is CASSFGNSNQPQHF. DNA for the CDR3: TGTGCCAGTAGTTTCGGGAATAGCAATCAGCCCCAGCATTTT. This chain uses TRBV19 with TRBJ1-5; no definite D call. Looked up from germline, CDR1 is LNHDA and CDR2 is SQIVND (reference sequence). The CDR3 consists of 14 residues. V dropped 5 bases and J dropped 0 bases, with 8 bases sitting between them.